This T cell receptor (beta chain) originates from a study of blood T cell repertoires in COVID-19. Overall study: In each case, the material was cDNA or gDNA derived from T cells, B-cell-depleted T cells, or PBMCs.

With 2 bases clipped from V and 2 bases from J, the junction kept 3 bases outside the gene matches. Germline V gives CDR1 MNHNS, CDR2 SASEGT. The CDR3 contains 15 residues. Repertoires were generated with immunoSEQ multiplex PCR, while TCRdb's copy carries only in-frame clones and drops some. The sample carries around 100,000 clones, 84% recorded once. V usage is TRBV6-1 and J usage is TRBJ2-3; 8 nucleotides agree with TRBD2. This clonotype originated in a human donor in a cohort sampled during active COVID-19. The sequenced sample was peripheral blood. The chain's CDR3 is CASSEIAGSTDTQYF. CDR3 nucleotide sequence: TGTGCCAGCAGTGAAATAGCGGGGTCCACAGATACGCAGTATTTT.